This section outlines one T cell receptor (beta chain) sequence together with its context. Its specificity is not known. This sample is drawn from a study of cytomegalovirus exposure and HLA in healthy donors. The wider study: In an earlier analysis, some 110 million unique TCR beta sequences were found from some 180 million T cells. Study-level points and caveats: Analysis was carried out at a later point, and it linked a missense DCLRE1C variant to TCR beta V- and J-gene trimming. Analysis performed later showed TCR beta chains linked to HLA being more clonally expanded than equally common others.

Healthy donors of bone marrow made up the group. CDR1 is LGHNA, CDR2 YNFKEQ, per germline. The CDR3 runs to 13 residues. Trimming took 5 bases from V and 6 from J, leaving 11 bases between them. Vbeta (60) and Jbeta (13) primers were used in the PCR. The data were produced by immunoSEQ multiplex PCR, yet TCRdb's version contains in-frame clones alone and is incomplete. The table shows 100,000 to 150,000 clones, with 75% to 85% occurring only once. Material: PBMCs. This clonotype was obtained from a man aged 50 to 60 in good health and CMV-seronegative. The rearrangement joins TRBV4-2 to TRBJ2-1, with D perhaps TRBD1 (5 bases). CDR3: CASSLGPLNEQFF. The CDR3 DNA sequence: TGTGCCAGCAGCTTGGGGCCACTCAATGAGCAGTTCTTC.